The clone carrying this TCR beta chain was seen only once. The sample belongs to a study of OX40 agonist ivuxolimab in advanced cancers. Study as a whole: As their treatment, patients were administered ivuxolimab, an agonistic anti-OX40 (CD134) antibody.

The table came from immunoSEQ multiplex PCR; TCRdb's copy has only in-frame clones and leaves some out. The sample holds approximately 50,000 clones, around 80% seen once. The length of the CDR3 is 12 residues. Per the germline V gene, CDR1 is SGHTA and CDR2 is FQGNSA. The trim removed 6 bases at V and 3 bases at J, leaving 1 base unmatched. The rearrangement links TRBV7-2 to TRBJ1-2; 7 bases line up with TRBD1. Sequencing used CD4+ or CD8+ T cells sorted from blood, obtained in a trial of the OX40 agonist ivuxolimab. This TCR was sampled from an adult with an advanced solid tumor such as melanoma, head and neck, liver or kidney cancer. The DNA of the CDR3 is TGTGCCAGCAGGACAGGGCACTATGGCTACACCTTC. It codes for CASRTGHYGYTF.